The rows below give T cell receptor beta chains drawn from one sample of a study of monozygotic twins with inflammatory bowel disease. TCRdb reprocessed the 5' RACE reads; each CDR3 protein has one entry and no DNA is given. This sample contains some 190,000 distinct CDR3 sequences. Sequencing input: blood. These receptors originate from a human donor with ulcerative colitis or Crohn's disease, or a healthy co-twin of an affected twin (not recorded which). Each CDR3 is given with its conserved first and last residue.

CDR3aa: CASREDRGYQPQHF
v_gene: TRBV19
j_gene: TRBJ1-5

CDR3aa: CSASSFQETQYF
v_gene: TRBV20-1
j_gene: TRBJ2-5

CDR3aa: CSARDNTGELFF
v_gene: TRBV20-1
j_gene: TRBJ2-2

CDR3aa: CASSLPTLQVRSYEQYF
v_gene: TRBV12-3/TRBV12-4
j_gene: TRBJ2-7

CDR3aa: CASSLGGQLNYGYTF
v_gene: TRBV5-1
j_gene: TRBJ1-2

CDR3aa: CASSLLPTSGGEDTQYF
v_gene: TRBV5-4
j_gene: TRBJ2-3

CDR3aa: CASSHLSGELFF
v_gene: TRBV3-1
j_gene: TRBJ2-2

CDR3aa: CASSSASGRADTQYF
v_gene: TRBV19
j_gene: TRBJ2-3

CDR3aa: CASSLVTGDTEAFF
v_gene: TRBV5-1
j_gene: TRBJ1-1

CDR3aa: CSAQGLAGGLYNEQFF
v_gene: TRBV20-1
j_gene: TRBJ2-1

CDR3aa: CASSPSRGNTEAFF
v_gene: TRBV18
j_gene: TRBJ1-1

CDR3aa: CASSLSGGETQYF
v_gene: TRBV5-4
j_gene: TRBJ2-5

CDR3aa: CASVGRANTEAFF
v_gene: TRBV5-6
j_gene: TRBJ1-1

CDR3aa: CASSWEALGGTEAFF
v_gene: TRBV7-9
j_gene: TRBJ1-1

CDR3aa: CASSYSTASGTGELFF
v_gene: TRBV6-5
j_gene: TRBJ2-2

CDR3aa: CASSPPMRHQETHYF
v_gene: TRBV18
j_gene: TRBJ2-5

CDR3aa: CASSPQGPRSVYNEQFF
v_gene: TRBV7-9
j_gene: TRBJ2-1

CDR3aa: CASSLDEGMNTEAFF
v_gene: TRBV7-6
j_gene: TRBJ1-1

CDR3aa: CASSSATQGGGSGANVLTF
v_gene: TRBV12-3/TRBV12-4
j_gene: TRBJ2-6

CDR3aa: CAITNTGLLGEQFF
v_gene: TRBV10-3
j_gene: TRBJ2-1

CDR3aa: CASSLDVGVHEQYF
v_gene: TRBV12-3/TRBV12-4
j_gene: TRBJ2-7

CDR3aa: CASSLAPDGGSGANVLTF
v_gene: TRBV7-2
j_gene: TRBJ2-6

CDR3aa: CATSSTGTGDEQFF
v_gene: TRBV15
j_gene: TRBJ2-1

CDR3aa: CASSLGTSGGYAEQFF
v_gene: TRBV12-3/TRBV12-4
j_gene: TRBJ2-1

CDR3aa: CASANSGREQYF
v_gene: TRBV2
j_gene: TRBJ2-7

CDR3aa: CASSYSEPAYEQYF
v_gene: TRBV6-5
j_gene: TRBJ2-7

CDR3aa: CASSYKRGTEAFF
v_gene: TRBV6-2/TRBV6-3
j_gene: TRBJ1-1

CDR3aa: CASSPISGGKDTQYF
v_gene: TRBV9
j_gene: TRBJ2-3

CDR3aa: CASSIQGNTGELFF
v_gene: TRBV5-1
j_gene: TRBJ2-2

CDR3aa: CATSDSQRSRTDTQYF
v_gene: TRBV24-1
j_gene: TRBJ2-3

CDR3aa: CASSFSYSGANVLTF
v_gene: TRBV7-8
j_gene: TRBJ2-6

CDR3aa: CASSLEGQRQETQYF
v_gene: TRBV5-5
j_gene: TRBJ2-5

CDR3aa: CASSPVGAGSFYEQYF
v_gene: TRBV19
j_gene: TRBJ2-7

CDR3aa: CSARLSGTKAGSYNEQFF
v_gene: TRBV20-1
j_gene: TRBJ2-1

CDR3aa: CASSFGGDRGLGYTF
v_gene: TRBV12-3/TRBV12-4
j_gene: TRBJ1-2

CDR3aa: CASSFTGNGYTF
v_gene: TRBV6-5
j_gene: TRBJ1-2

CDR3aa: CASSLDVWGGGEQFF
v_gene: TRBV7-8
j_gene: TRBJ2-1

CDR3aa: CASSSGTAAYEQYF
v_gene: TRBV5-1
j_gene: TRBJ2-7

CDR3aa: CSVAGRPPYEQYF
v_gene: TRBV29-1
j_gene: TRBJ2-7

CDR3aa: CASRRTGGSGTEAFF
v_gene: TRBV6-1
j_gene: TRBJ1-1

CDR3aa: CASRRDRGPSYEQYF
v_gene: TRBV7-9
j_gene: TRBJ2-7

CDR3aa: CASSQDPAANQPQHF
v_gene: TRBV4-3
j_gene: TRBJ1-5

CDR3aa: CASSPAASGTGDTQYF
v_gene: TRBV5-1
j_gene: TRBJ2-3

CDR3aa: CASSLGTDRLGVHF
v_gene: TRBV5-1
j_gene: TRBJ1-2

CDR3aa: CASSQEGLALSYEQYF
v_gene: TRBV3-1
j_gene: TRBJ2-7

CDR3aa: CASSSLAGGNTGELFF
v_gene: TRBV7-9
j_gene: TRBJ2-2

CDR3aa: CASSLASLGGTNEKLFF
v_gene: TRBV7-2
j_gene: TRBJ1-4

CDR3aa: CAWTAWDIGGYTF
v_gene: TRBV30
j_gene: TRBJ1-2

CDR3aa: CASSLNGVNTEAFF
v_gene: TRBV5-6
j_gene: TRBJ1-1

CDR3aa: CASSPTGGLNEKLFF
v_gene: TRBV3-1
j_gene: TRBJ1-4

CDR3aa: CASRFQGDQPQHF
v_gene: TRBV12-3/TRBV12-4
j_gene: TRBJ1-5

CDR3aa: CASSPPGSVEQYF
v_gene: TRBV7-3
j_gene: TRBJ2-7

CDR3aa: CASSQFDPDGYTF
v_gene: TRBV16
j_gene: TRBJ1-2

CDR3aa: CSAKDNLRWGQYF
v_gene: TRBV20-1
j_gene: TRBJ2-7

CDR3aa: CASSFLGVPSETQYF
v_gene: TRBV2
j_gene: TRBJ2-5

CDR3aa: CASSLGVREMEFF
v_gene: TRBV11-2
j_gene: TRBJ2-1